This T cell receptor (beta chain) was recovered during a study of T cells in Graves' hyperthyroidism and ophthalmopathy. Study-wide results and caveats: The model made its ophthalmopathy prediction, and onset followed a median about 6.8 months later.

Deletions cut 4 bases from V and 6 bases from J, with 13 bases between. CDR3 length: 13 residues. Germline V gene sequence: CDR1 SGHAT, CDR2 FQNNGV. There are many counts of this clonotype. The antigen is not known. The TCR beta CDR3 regions underwent amplification using RNA transcripts as the source. First-round RT-PCR with HTBI primers amplified the TCR CDR3 region. TCRdb passed the multiplex PCR reads through MiXCR, listing each CDR3 protein once. The sample shows some 720,000 distinct CDR3 sequences, about 16% of them seen only once. Together with thyroid ultrasound, orbital computed tomography, serum thyroxine and TRAb, clinical symptoms were used for diagnoses.

This clonotype was obtained from a man aged 18-30 years with Graves' hyperthyroidism. The sample consisted of blood. This chain uses TRBV11-2 with TRBJ2-7; D possibly uses TRBD1 or TRBD2 (6 bases each). The CDR3 nucleotides read TGTGCCAGCAGCTGGGCTAGGGGGGTCGAGCAGTACTTC. Translating gives CASSWARGVEQYF. Full variable domain (remainder filled in from reference TRBV11-2 and TRBJ2-7): EAGVAQSPRYKIIEKRQSVAFWCNPISGHATLYWYQQILGQGPKLLIQFQNNGVVDDSQLPKDRFSAERLKGVDSTLKIQPAKLEDSAVYLCASSWARGVEQYFGPGTRLTVT.